These 30 T cell receptor beta chains were all obtained from the same sample, sequenced in a study of Graves' ophthalmopathy and Graves' hyperthyroidism. TCR beta CDR3 amplification used RNA transcripts. Scientists carried out first-round RT-PCR using HTBI primers and then a second-round multiplex PCR. TCRdb called the multiplex PCR reads again in MiXCR, with one record for every CDR3 protein. Among hundreds of thousands of distinct CDR3 sequences, about two fifths were seen once, and the ten largest hold more than 2.5%. The sequenced sample consisted of peripheral blood. These receptors all stem from an adult man with Graves' ophthalmopathy.

This clonotype was detected a few times. The chain recombines TRBV2 with TRBJ2-7; the D gene is possibly TRBD1 (6 bases). The CDR3 covers 13 residues. V dropped 8 bases and J dropped 2 bases, with 13 bases sitting between them. Germline lookup yields CDR1 SNHLY and CDR2 FYNNEI. The CDR3 region has the DNA TGTGCCAGCGGTACACAGGGTACCTACGAGCAGTACTTC. Residues: CASGTQGTYEQYF.

The chain couples TRBV25-1 to TRBJ1-4, with D possibly being TRBD1 (5 bases). CDR3 length: 14 residues. V lost 8 bases and J lost 5, with 15 bases in between. The germline V gene has CDR1 MGHDK and CDR2 SYGVNS. This CDR3 is CASWGTGLNEKLFF. DNA for the CDR3: TGTGCCAGCTGGGGAACGGGGCTAAATGAAAAACTGTTTTTT.

This clonotype occurred many times. The chain employs TRBV10-3 and TRBJ2-7; 9 bases align to TRBD1. The CDR3 spans 15 residues. V gave up 6 bases and J gave up 1 base; unmatched junction bases: 7. Per germline, CDR1 ENHRY and CDR2 SYGVKD. In DNA form, the CDR3 reads TGTGCCATCAGCCTCCGGGACAGGGCATCCTACGAGCAGTACTTC. It specifies CAISLRDRASYEQYF.

Concerning this clonotype: One end of the junction does not line up with germline, which may come from a read error. The chain recombines TRBV24-1 with TRBJ2-5; D remains ambiguous. Germline assignment: CDR1 KGHDR and CDR2 SFDVKD. There are 14 residues in the CDR3. The CDR3, as DNA: TGTGTCACCAGTGGGAAAGTCAGAGAGGAGACCGAGTACTTC. Encoded protein: CVTSGKVREETEYF.

The CDR3 sequence: CSVDPRNTIYF. The DNA of the CDR3 is TGCAGCGTTGACCCTAGGAACACCATATATTTT. This chain uses TRBV29-1 with TRBJ1-3; D gene unclear. Germline V lookup: CDR1 SQVTM, CDR2 ANQGSEA. The V end was cut by 3 bases, the J end by 7 bases, with 7 bases between. This CDR3 spans 11 amino acids.

The chain has TRBV20-1 and TRBJ2-7, with 11 bases that match TRBD1. The CDR3 spans 15 residues. With 3 bases clipped from V and 4 bases from J, the junction kept 8 bases outside the gene matches. Germline values: CDR1 DFQATT, CDR2 SNEGSKA (reference sequence). CDR3: CSARTRTGGSYEQYF. In DNA, the CDR3 is TGCAGTGCTAGGACCAGGACAGGGGGCTCGTACGAGCAGTACTTC.

This clonotype was observed a few times. The V call is TRBV2, the J call TRBJ2-7, with a possible D match to TRBD1 (6 bases). Germline V CDR1 and CDR2: SNHLY, FYNNEI. The V gene lost 8 bases and the J gene lost 3 bases, with 14 bases spanning the gap. This CDR3 region has 13 residues. The CDR3 region has the DNA TGTGCCAGCGGCCCGGGACATCACTACGAGCAGTACTTC. It translates to CASGPGHHYEQYF.

This clonotype was counted at least ten times. The gene calls are TRBV2 and TRBJ2-7, with D unclear. V lost 7 bases to trimming and J lost 2 bases, with 9 bases between them. The germline CDR1 and CDR2 sequences are SNHLY and FYNNEI. The CDR3 covers 12 residues. The CDR3 DNA follows: TGTGCCAGCACTAGATCCCCCTACGAGCAGTACTTC. Translating gives CASTRSPYEQYF.

This clonotype was detected a few times. The V call is TRBV2, the J call TRBJ2-7; D is possibly TRBD1 or TRBD2 (5 bases each). The V gene's germline CDR1 is SNHLY and CDR2 FYNNEI. V lost 0 bases and J lost 6, with 15 bases in between. The length of the CDR3 is 15 residues. CDR3 protein: CASSEAWGLRFEQYF. CDR3 DNA: TGTGCCAGCAGTGAAGCATGGGGGTTACGATTCGAGCAGTACTTC.

The table lists this clonotype with a few counts. The chain uses TRBV24-1 and TRBJ2-2; TRBD1 agrees at 11 bases. The V gene end was trimmed by 7 bases and the J gene end by 6 bases; junction bases not matched to a gene: 6. In germline, CDR1 is KGHDR, CDR2 SFDVKD. CDR3 length: 15 residues. The DNA of the CDR3 is TGTGCCACCAGCAGGACAGGGGGCGCCTCCGGGGAGCTGTTTTTT. This encodes CATSRTGGASGELFF.

This clonotype came up many times. The V and J genes are TRBV7-2 and TRBJ1-4, with 11 nucleotides matching TRBD1. Germline CDR1 reads SGHTA; CDR2 reads FQGNSA. The trim removed 5 bases at V and 8 bases at J, leaving 7 bases unmatched. There are 15 residues in the CDR3. CDR3 residues: CASSPRTGGNEKLFF. The CDR3, as DNA: TGTGCCAGCAGCCCACGGACAGGGGGCAACGAAAAACTGTTTTTT.

In its sample, this clonotype was seen a few times. J is TRBJ2-2 and V is TRBV6-5; D might be TRBD1 (5 bases). There are 15 residues in the CDR3. The germline V gene encodes CDR1 MNHEY and CDR2 SVGAGI. Trimming stripped 6 bases from V and 0 bases from J, with 11 bases between. This chain's CDR3 is CASSPTGANTGELFF. In nucleotides, the CDR3 is TGTGCCAGCAGCCCCACAGGTGCGAACACCGGGGAGCTGTTTTTT.

As regards this clonotype: One end of the junction is discordant with germline, which a read error may explain. J is TRBJ1-6 and V is TRBV7-2; 9 bases align to TRBD1. CDR1 is SGHTA, CDR2 FQGNSA, per germline. This CDR3 has 13 amino acids. The CDR3 nucleotides read TGTGCCGGCAGCCGGGACAGGGAATCACCCCTCCACTTT. It is translated as CAGSRDRESPLHF.

Many counts were recorded for this clonotype. The genes are TRBV29-1 and TRBJ1-1; maybe TRBD1 (5 bases). The CDR3 totals 13 residues. The germline V gene encodes CDR1 SQVTM and CDR2 ANQGSEA. The V end was cut by 4 bases, the J end by 2 bases, with 11 bases between. The CDR3 nucleotides are TGCAGCGTTGGGGCAGGGCCAAACACTGAAGCTTTCTTT. Protein sequence: CSVGAGPNTEAFF.

The chain couples TRBV25-1 to TRBJ2-1; 11 bases are shared with TRBD2. The V and J ends lost 4 bases and 3 bases, in that order; junction bases with no gene match: 11. Per germline, CDR1 MGHDK and CDR2 SYGVNS. CDR3 length: 18 residues. CDR3 sequence: CASSANPLAGDIYNEQFF. CDR3 in DNA: TGTGCCAGCAGTGCCAACCCACTAGCGGGGGACATCTACAATGAGCAGTTCTTC.

The chain uses TRBV2 and TRBJ2-7; 9 bases line up with TRBD2. The CDR3 is 15 amino acids. The ends lost 5 bases at V and 3 bases at J; junction bases unmatched: 8. Germline CDR1 and CDR2: SNHLY and FYNNEI. CDR3 DNA sequence: TGTGCCAGCAGTTTAGGGACTAGCCAATTCTACGAGCAGTACTTC. Its translation: CASSLGTSQFYEQYF.

The table lists this clonotype with many counts. The V and J genes are TRBV7-8 and TRBJ2-7, with D possibly matching TRBD2 (6 bases). CDR1 and CDR2 (germline): SGHVS, FQNEAQ. Trimming pared 3 bases from V and 3 bases from J, leaving 12 bases between. This CDR3 is 14 amino acids long. CDR3 sequence: CASSLDGSFYEQYF. Written as DNA, the CDR3 is TGTGCCAGCAGCTTGGACGGGAGTTTCTACGAGCAGTACTTC.

V is TRBV19 and J is TRBJ2-7; 8 nucleotides agree with TRBD1. V dropped 6 bases and J dropped 5; count of bases not matched to a gene: 9. This CDR3 has 14 residues. Germline V CDR1 and CDR2: LNHDA, SQIVND (reference sequence). DNA of the CDR3: TGTGCCAGTAGACCCTGGACAGGGAGCCACGAGCAGTACTTC. Protein product: CASRPWTGSHEQYF.

This clonotype was counted between two and nine times. The rearrangement uses TRBV25-1 and TRBJ2-5; D remains ambiguous. The CDR3 is made up of 14 amino acids. The germline V and J ends were trimmed by 1 base and 5 bases, with 11 bases remaining between them. The V gene's germline CDR1 is MGHDK and CDR2 SYGVNS. The CDR3 bases are TGTGCCAGCAGTGAATCCGGCGACGGCGAGACCCAGTACTTC. Its translation: CASSESGDGETQYF.

This clonotype was observed at least ten times. The CDR3 DNA is TGTGCCATCGGAGCGGACAGGGTCCACTCTGGGGCCAACGTCCTGACTTTC. Encoded protein: CAIGADRVHSGANVLTF. This chain connects TRBV10-3 to TRBJ2-6, with 8 bases fitting TRBD1. After removal of 8 bases from V and 0 bases from J, the junction contained 9 bases not matched to a gene. The CDR3 length is 17 residues. Germline V gene sequence: CDR1 ENHRY, CDR2 SYGVKD.

Remarks on this clonotype: This may be a read error: a much more frequent sequence differs by one nucleotide. The chain employs TRBV20-1 and TRBJ2-5; maybe TRBD2 (5 bases). This CDR3 region has 13 residues. Germline V gene sequence: CDR1 DFQATT, CDR2 SNEGSKA (reference sequence). DNA for the CDR3: TGCAGTGCTAGATTCCCTAGCCAAGAGGCCCAGTACTTC. It yields the protein CSARFPSQEAQYF.

This clonotype appeared once. This sequence may be a read error, since a much larger clone differs from it by one base. No conserved phenylalanine or tryptophan is present at the end of the CDR3, so a read error is the likely explanation. V and J are TRBV7-8 and TRBJ2-7, with 7 nucleotides matching TRBD2. J gave up 0 bases and V 6 bases, and 17 bases lay outside the gene matches. Germline V CDR1 and CDR2: SGHVS, FQNEAQ. CDR3 size: 18 residues. The CDR3 coding sequence is TGTGCCAGCAGAGACCGAGCGGCTTCCGGGAGGACCTCCTACGAGCAGTACCTC. As protein: CASRDRAASGRTSYEQYL.

This clonotype was counted at least ten times. This rearrangement joins TRBV12-3 or TRBV12-4 to TRBJ1-6; D is uncertain. The CDR3 totals 13 residues. Trimming removed 6 bases from V and 9 bases from J, with 12 bases in between. CDR3 DNA: TGTGCCAGCAGAAACTACCCGACTTCACCCCTCCACTTT. As protein: CASRNYPTSPLHF.

V usage is TRBV11-3 and J usage is TRBJ2-2; no firm D call. The CDR3 is 12 amino acids. Per germline, CDR1 SGHNT and CDR2 YENEEA. V dropped 4 bases and J dropped 8 bases, with 8 bases sitting between them. This chain's CDR3 is CASSSVGGELFF. CDR3 sequence (DNA): TGTGCCAGCAGCTCAGTGGGAGGGGAGCTGTTTTTT.

The V gene is TRBV12-3 or TRBV12-4, the J gene TRBJ2-7; 11 bases map to TRBD2. Germline trimming cut 5 bases from V and 6 bases from J; bases unmatched to any gene: 6. CDR3 length: 14 residues. CDR3 in DNA: TGTGCCAGCAGTCAGACTAGCGGGAAGCCCGAGCAGTACTTC. Translation gives CASSQTSGKPEQYF.

There are a few counts of this clonotype. This chain links TRBV7-2 with TRBJ1-1, with 7 bases matching TRBD1. The CDR3 length is 15 residues. V trimming: 5 bases; J trimming: 4 bases; junction bases outside the gene matches: 10. CDR1 is SGHTA, CDR2 FQGNSA, per germline. This CDR3 reads CASSQEDGDSTEAFF. The CDR3 DNA follows: TGTGCCAGCAGCCAAGAAGATGGGGACAGCACTGAAGCTTTCTTT.

About this clonotype itself: This sequence may be a read error, since a much larger clone differs from it by one base. This chain uses TRBV2 with TRBJ1-2, with 7 bases matching TRBD1. Germline V gene sequence: CDR1 SNHLY, CDR2 FYNNEI. The CDR3 sequence is 16 residues long. The CDR3 DNA follows: TGTGCCAGCAGGGAAGTTCGACAGGGCCCTAACTATGGCTACACCTTC. It translates to CASREVRQGPNYGYTF. Variable domain in full (rest from reference TRBV2 and TRBJ1-2): EPEVTQTPSHQVTQMGQEVILRCVPISNHLYFYWYRQILGQKVEFLVSFYNNEISEKSEIFDDQFSVERPDGSNFTLKIRSTKLEDSAMYFCASREVRQGPNYGYTFGSGTRLTVV.

This sequence joins TRBV29-1 and TRBJ2-6; a weak D match, TRBD2 (6 bases). Germline values: CDR1 SQVTM, CDR2 ANQGSEA. CDR3 length: 15 residues. V was shortened by 8 bases and J by 0 bases, with 14 bases between the two germline ends. CDR3 coding DNA: TGCAGCTTTGCGGGAACCAACTCTGGGGCCAACGTCCTGACTTTC. Translating it yields CSFAGTNSGANVLTF.

The table lists this clonotype with a count of one. The chain employs TRBV29-1 and TRBJ1-1, with a possible D match to TRBD1 (5 bases). The CDR3 runs 13 residues. Per germline, CDR1 SQVTM and CDR2 ANQGSEA. V shed 5 bases and J shed 2 bases, with 12 bases lying between them. The CDR3 coding sequence is TGCAGCGTTCAGGGCGGAGACAACACTGAAGCTTTCTTT. It encodes CSVQGGDNTEAFF.

This clonotype was seen ten or more times. This chain joins TRBV29-1 and TRBJ1-1; D uncertain. V was trimmed by 1 base and J by 1 base, leaving 10 bases between them. This CDR3 contains 14 residues. Germline-derived CDR1 and CDR2 are SQVTM and ANQGSEA. In nucleotides, the CDR3 is TGCAGCGTTGAAGGGCGACTCCAGAACACTGAAGCTTTCTTT. It codes for CSVEGRLQNTEAFF.